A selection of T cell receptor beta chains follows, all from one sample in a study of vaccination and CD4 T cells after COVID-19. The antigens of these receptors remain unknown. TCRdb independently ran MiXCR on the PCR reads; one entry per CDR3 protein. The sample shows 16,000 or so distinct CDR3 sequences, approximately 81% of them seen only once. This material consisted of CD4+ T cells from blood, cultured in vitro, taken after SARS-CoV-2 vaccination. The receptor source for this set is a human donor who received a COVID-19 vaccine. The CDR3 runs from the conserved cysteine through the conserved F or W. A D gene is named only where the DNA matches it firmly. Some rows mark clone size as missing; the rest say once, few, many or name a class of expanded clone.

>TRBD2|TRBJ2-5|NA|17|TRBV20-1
CSAPGTSGGLSQETQYF
TGCAGTGCTCCCGGGACTAGCGGGGGGCTATCACAAGAGACCCAGTACTTC
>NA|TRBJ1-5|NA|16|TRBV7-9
CASSLEGERSNQPQHF
TGTGCCAGCAGCTTAGAGGGGGAAAGGAGCAATCAGCCCCAGCATTTT
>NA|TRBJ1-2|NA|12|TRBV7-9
CASSWGQEGYTF
TGTGCCAGCAGCTGGGGCCAGGAGGGCTACACCTTC
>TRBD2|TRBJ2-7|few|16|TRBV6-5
CASSSTSGGSSYEQYF
TGTGCCAGCAGTTCCACCAGCGGGGGGTCCTCCTACGAGCAGTACTTC
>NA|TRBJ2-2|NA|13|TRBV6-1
CASSGRDTGELFF
TGTGCCAGCTCTGGCAGGGACACCGGGGAGCTGTTTTTT
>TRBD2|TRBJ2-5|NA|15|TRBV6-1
CASMIRLGGGETQYF
TGTGCCAGCATGATACGGTTGGGGGGGGGAGAGACCCAGTACTTC
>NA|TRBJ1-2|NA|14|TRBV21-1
CASSKFERNYGYTF
TGTGCCAGCAGCAAATTCGAACGGAACTATGGCTACACCTTC
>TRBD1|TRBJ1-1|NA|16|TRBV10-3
CAISERQGASNTEAFF
TGTGCCATCAGTGAGAGGCAGGGGGCTTCGAACACTGAAGCTTTCTTT
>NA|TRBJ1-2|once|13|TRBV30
CAGRNRSNYGYTF
TGTGCCGGGAGGAATCGCTCTAACTATGGCTACACCTTC
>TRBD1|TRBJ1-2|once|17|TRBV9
CASSESGTGVQSNGYTF
TGTGCCAGCAGCGAGTCCGGGACAGGGGTTCAGTCCAATGGCTACACCTTC
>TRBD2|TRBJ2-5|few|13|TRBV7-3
CASSRSGVETQYF
TGTGCCAGCAGCCGGAGCGGGGTCGAGACCCAGTACTTC
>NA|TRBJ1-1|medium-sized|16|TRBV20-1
CSARDGKAPGDTEAFF
TGCAGTGCTAGAGATGGGAAGGCCCCGGGGGACACTGAAGCTTTCTTT
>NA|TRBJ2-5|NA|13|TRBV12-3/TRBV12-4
CASSLAAQQTQYF
TGTGCCAGCAGTTTAGCGGCTCAGCAGACCCAGTACTTC
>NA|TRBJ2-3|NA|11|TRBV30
CAWGTKDTQYF
TGTGCCTGGGGGACCAAAGATACGCAGTATTTT
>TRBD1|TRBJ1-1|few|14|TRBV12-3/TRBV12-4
CASSFRQGNTEAFF
TGTGCCAGCAGTTTCCGACAGGGCAACACTGAAGCTTTCTTT
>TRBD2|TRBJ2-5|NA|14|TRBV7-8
CASSLGTSGETQYF
TGTGCCAGCAGCTTAGGGACTAGCGGGGAGACCCAGTACTTC
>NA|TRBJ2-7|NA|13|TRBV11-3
CASRARGRYEQYF
TGTGCCAGCAGGGCTAGGGGAAGGTACGAGCAGTACTTC
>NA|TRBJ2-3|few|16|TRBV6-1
CASSGQSMGGGDTQYF
TGTGCCAGCAGTGGACAAAGTATGGGCGGTGGAGATACGCAGTATTTT
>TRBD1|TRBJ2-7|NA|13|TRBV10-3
CAISRTGGDEQYF
TGTGCCATCAGCAGGACAGGGGGGGACGAGCAGTACTTC
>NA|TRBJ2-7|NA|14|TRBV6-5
CASSYGESSYEQYF
TGTGCCAGCAGTTACGGCGAGAGCTCCTACGAGCAGTACTTC
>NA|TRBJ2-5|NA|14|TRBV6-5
CASSYNQGQETQYF
TGTGCCAGCAGTTACAATCAGGGGCAAGAGACCCAGTACTTC
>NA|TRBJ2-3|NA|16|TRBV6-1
CASSRMGGSRTDTQYF
TGTGCCAGCAGTAGAATGGGGGGCTCCCGCACAGATACGCAGTATTTT
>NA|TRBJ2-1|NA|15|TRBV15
CATSRERGIGNEQFF
TGTGCCACCAGCAGGGAACGGGGGATCGGCAATGAGCAGTTCTTC
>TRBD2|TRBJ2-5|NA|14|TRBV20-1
CSARALAGPGAQYF
TGCAGTGCTAGGGCACTAGCGGGACCCGGGGCCCAGTACTTC
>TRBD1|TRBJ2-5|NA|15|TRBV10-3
CAISFLGQNQETQYF
TGTGCCATCAGTTTTTTGGGACAGAACCAAGAGACCCAGTACTTC
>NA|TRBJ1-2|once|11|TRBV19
CASTLGYGYTF
TGTGCCAGTACCCTCGGCTATGGCTACACCTTC
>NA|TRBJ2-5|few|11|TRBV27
CASSLSRTQYF
TGTGCCAGCAGTCTCTCGCGGACCCAGTACTTC
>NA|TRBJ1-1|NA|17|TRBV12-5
CASGSGLGGMLGTEAFF
TGTGCTAGTGGTTCGGGTTTGGGGGGCATGTTGGGCACTGAAGCTTTCTTT
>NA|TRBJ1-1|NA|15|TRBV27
CASSSRKGSRTEAFF
TGTGCCAGCAGTTCCCGGAAAGGAAGTAGGACTGAAGCTTTCTTT
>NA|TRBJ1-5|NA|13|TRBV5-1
CASSLDSNQPQHF
TGCGCCAGCAGCTTGGATAGCAATCAGCCCCAGCATTTT
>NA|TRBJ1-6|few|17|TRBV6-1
CASSPAGSSPGNSPPHF
TGTGCCAGCAGCCCCGCTGGGTCCTCACCGGGTAATTCACCCCCCCACTTT
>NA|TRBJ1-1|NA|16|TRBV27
CASSLTGWGMNTEAFF
TGTGCCAGCAGTTTAACGGGTTGGGGAATGAACACTGAAGCTTTCTTT
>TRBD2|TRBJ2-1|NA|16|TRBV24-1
CATSDSSGDSYNEQFF
TGTGCCACCAGTGATTCAAGCGGGGACTCCTACAATGAGCAGTTCTTC
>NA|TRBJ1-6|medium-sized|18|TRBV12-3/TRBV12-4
CASSRTGFKSSYNSPLHF
TGTGCCAGCAGTCGTACAGGGTTTAAGAGTTCCTATAATTCACCCCTCCACTTT
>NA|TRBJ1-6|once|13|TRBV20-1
CSARGGTNSPLHF
TGCAGTGCTAGAGGAGGGACCAATTCACCCCTCCACTTT
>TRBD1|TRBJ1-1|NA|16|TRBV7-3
CASSRDPWQGGTEAFF
TGTGCCAGCAGCCGAGACCCTTGGCAGGGGGGCACTGAAGCTTTCTTT
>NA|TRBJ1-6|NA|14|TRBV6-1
CASSDRLRESPLHF
TGTGCCAGCAGTGACCGGTTAAGGGAATCACCCCTCCACTTT
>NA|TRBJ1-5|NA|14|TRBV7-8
CASSLALANQPQHF
TGTGCCAGCAGCTTAGCATTGGCGAATCAGCCCCAGCATTTT
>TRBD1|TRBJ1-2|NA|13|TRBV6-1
CASSPGQFYGYTF
TGTGCCAGCAGCCCGGGACAGTTCTATGGCTACACCTTC
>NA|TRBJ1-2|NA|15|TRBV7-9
CASSSTGDLFYGYTF
TGTGCCAGCAGCTCCACAGGAGACCTTTTCTATGGCTACACCTTC
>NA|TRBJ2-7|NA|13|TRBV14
CASSQRARYEQYF
TGTGCCAGCAGCCAACGGGCCAGATACGAGCAGTACTTC
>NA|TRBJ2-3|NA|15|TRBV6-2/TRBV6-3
CASSTRDKSTDTQYF
TGTGCCAGCAGTACGAGGGACAAAAGCACAGATACGCAGTATTTT
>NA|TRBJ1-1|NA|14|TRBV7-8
CASSPDKGFAEAFF
TGTGCCAGCAGCCCGGATAAAGGGTTCGCTGAAGCTTTCTTT
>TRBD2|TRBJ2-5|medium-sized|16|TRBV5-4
CASSPTAGGEQETQYF
TGTGCCAGCAGCCCCACCGCCGGGGGGGAACAAGAGACCCAGTACTTC
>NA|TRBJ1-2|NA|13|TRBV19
CASSIGGNYGYTF
TGTGCCAGTAGTATAGGGGGGAACTATGGCTACACCTTC